These T cell receptor beta chains were read from a single sample in a study of blood T cell repertoires in COVID-19. The data were produced by immunoSEQ multiplex PCR, yet TCRdb's version contains in-frame clones alone and is incomplete. The sample holds a few hundred thousand clones, just over 90% seen once. The sequenced material came from PBMCs or T cells enriched from blood (not recorded which). These receptors originate from a woman aged 35 to 49 who had been exposed to COVID-19. The CDR3 runs from the conserved cysteine through the conserved F or W. A D gene is named only where the DNA matches it firmly. Where a row states a size, it is once, few, many or the class of an expanded clone; other rows omit it.

clone size	V gene	D gene	J gene	CDR3 protein	CDR3 DNA
once	TRBV10-3	.	TRBJ1-2	CAIRPGQSDFYGYTF	TGTGCCATCAGACCGGGACAATCGGATTTTTATGGCTACACCTTC
.	TRBV4-2	TRBD1	TRBJ2-6	CASSPYPGQGAKDTGANVLTF	TGTGCCAGCAGCCCGTACCCGGGACAGGGGGCGAAAGATACCGGGGCCAACGTCCTGACTTTC
once	TRBV19	.	TRBJ2-2	CASTTGAGVNTGELFF	TGTGCCAGTACCACCGGGGCAGGGGTGAACACCGGGGAGCTGTTTTTT
few	TRBV19	.	TRBJ1-5	CASSTPFSGGFYSNQPQHF	TGTGCCAGTAGTACGCCCTTTTCGGGGGGCTTCTATAGCAATCAGCCCCAGCATTTT
.	TRBV7-3	.	TRBJ2-3	CASSGGGLDTQYF	TGTGCCAGCAGTGGAGGGGGCTTAGATACGCAGTATTTT
.	TRBV7-3	.	TRBJ2-1	CASSLTRAGRNEQFF	TGTGCCAGCAGCCTAACGCGGGCAGGGAGGAATGAGCAGTTCTTC
.	TRBV2	TRBD1	TRBJ2-1	CASYPGTGLNNEQFF	TGTGCCAGCTACCCCGGGACAGGACTAAACAATGAGCAGTTCTTC
.	TRBV2	TRBD1	TRBJ1-6	CASSDWDRESPLHF	TGTGCCAGCAGTGATTGGGACAGGGAATCGCCCCTCCACTTT
.	TRBV6-5	TRBD1	TRBJ1-1	CASSSLGTGNTEAFF	TGTGCCAGCAGTTCCCTCGGGACAGGGAACACTGAAGCTTTCTTT
.	TRBV18	TRBD1	TRBJ2-5	CASSPDFTGGQETQYF	TGTGCCAGCTCACCGGATTTTACAGGGGGCCAAGAGACCCAGTACTTC
.	TRBV19	.	TRBJ1-1	CASRPVGDNTEAFF	TGTGCCAGTCGACCCGTCGGGGATAACACTGAAGCTTTCTTT
.	TRBV6-2/TRBV6-3	.	TRBJ1-6	CASSYSRGNNSPLHF	TGTGCCAGCAGTTATAGTCGGGGGAATAATTCACCCCTCCACTTT
.	TRBV19	.	TRBJ1-5	CASSPVRGGSNQPQHF	TGTGCCAGTAGCCCTGTAAGGGGGGGTAGCAATCAGCCCCAGCATTTT
.	TRBV30	TRBD1	TRBJ1-2	CAWCPRDRNTYGYTF	TGTGCCTGGTGCCCCCGGGACAGAAATACTTATGGCTACACCTTC
.	TRBV7-3	TRBD1	TRBJ1-2	CASSPRRGLGYTF	TGTGCCAGCAGCCCCCGCAGGGGGCTGGGCTACACCTTC
.	TRBV18	.	TRBJ2-5	CASSPGLQETQYF	TGTGCCAGCTCACCTGGACTCCAAGAGACCCAGTACTTC
.	TRBV18	.	TRBJ1-3	CASSPGGNSGNTIYF	TGTGCCAGCTCACCGGGCGGGAACTCTGGAAACACCATATATTTT
.	TRBV27	.	TRBJ2-1	CASSRTSTYNEQFF	TGTGCCAGCAGCCGTACTAGTACCTACAATGAGCAGTTCTTC
.	TRBV19	.	TRBJ2-3	CASKRASTDTQYF	TGTGCCAGTAAGCGGGCTAGCACAGATACGCAGTATTTT
.	TRBV29-1	.	TRBJ2-3	CSGGRGTDTQYF	TGCAGCGGGGGGAGGGGGACAGATACGCAGTATTTT
once	TRBV5-4	TRBD1	TRBJ1-1	CASSRGQGGTEAFF	TGTGCCAGCTCACGGGGACAGGGTGGCACTGAAGCTTTCTTT
.	TRBV7-8	TRBD1	TRBJ1-3	CASSPGGSGNTIYF	TGTGCCAGCAGCCCAGGGGGCTCTGGAAACACCATATATTTT
.	TRBV19	.	TRBJ1-2	CASISARLGYTF	TGTGCCAGTATATCAGCCAGGTTGGGCTACACCTTC
.	TRBV5-1	.	TRBJ1-1	CASRAVLMNTEAFF	TGCGCCAGCAGGGCAGTTTTGATGAACACTGAAGCTTTCTTT
.	TRBV24-1	.	TRBJ2-1	CATSTGGDYNEQFF	TGTGCCACCTCGACCGGAGGTGATTACAATGAGCAGTTCTTC
.	TRBV5-1	TRBD1	TRBJ1-1	CASSPRDRGRGTEAFF	TGCGCCAGCAGCCCCCGGGACAGGGGAAGAGGGACTGAAGCTTTCTTT
once	TRBV19	.	TRBJ2-7	CASSPSDRGEQYF	TGTGCCAGTAGTCCAAGTGACCGGGGCGAGCAGTACTTC
.	TRBV30	TRBD2	TRBJ2-2	CAWALGAGGTGELFF	TGTGCCTGGGCGTTAGGAGCGGGAGGCACCGGGGAGCTGTTTTTT
.	TRBV18	.	TRBJ1-4	CASSPGRNEKLFF	TGTGCCAGCTCACCGGGCCGTAATGAAAAACTGTTTTTT
.	TRBV11-3	.	TRBJ1-1	CASSLVPTTEAFF	TGTGCCAGCAGCTTAGTCCCAACTACTGAAGCTTTCTTT
once	TRBV19	TRBD2	TRBJ2-7	CASSIDLSGTSGRREQYF	TGTGCCAGTAGTATAGATCTCTCCGGGACTAGCGGGAGAAGGGAGCAGTACTTC
once	TRBV7-9	TRBD2	TRBJ2-7	CASSLAGGIYEQYF	TGTGCCAGCAGCTTAGCGGGAGGGATCTACGAGCAGTACTTC
.	TRBV7-6	TRBD1	TRBJ2-5	CASSLGKDRGQEETQYF	TGTGCCAGCAGCTTGGGAAAAGACAGGGGGCAGGAAGAGACCCAGTACTTC
.	TRBV5-5	TRBD2	TRBJ2-3	CASSLVRTSGSTDTQYF	TGTGCCAGCAGCTTGGTGCGGACTAGCGGTAGCACAGATACGCAGTATTTT
.	TRBV6-4	.	TRBJ1-1	CASRTKHGGDTEAFF	TGTGCCAGCAGAACCAAACACGGCGGAGACACTGAAGCTTTCTTT
.	TRBV7-9	TRBD1	TRBJ1-1	CASSPPPGQGASEAFF	TGTGCCAGCAGCCCCCCACCGGGACAGGGTGCATCTGAAGCTTTCTTT
.	TRBV6-2/TRBV6-3	.	TRBJ1-1	CASSPRGVNTEAFF	TGTGCCAGCAGCCCTAGGGGCGTGAACACTGAAGCTTTCTTT
.	TRBV5-5	.	TRBJ2-2	CASSLVGGGELFF	TGTGCCAGCAGCTTGGTAGGGGGCGGGGAGCTGTTTTTT
few	TRBV2	.	TRBJ2-2	CASLGSLNTGELFF	TGTGCCAGCCTAGGCTCTCTAAACACCGGGGAGCTGTTTTTT
.	TRBV6-2/TRBV6-3	.	TRBJ2-7	CASSTQGATGQYF	TGTGCCAGCAGCACCCAGGGCGCTACGGGGCAGTACTTC
.	TRBV28	TRBD1	TRBJ2-3	CASRLTGGSTDTQYF	TGTGCCAGCAGGCTAACAGGGGGCTCCACAGATACGCAGTATTTT
.	TRBV5-1	TRBD2	TRBJ2-1	CASSPLVLAGSYNEQFF	TGCGCCAGCAGCCCCCTCGTGCTAGCGGGGTCCTACAATGAGCAGTTCTTC
.	TRBV30	TRBD1	TRBJ2-5	CAWSVQGLPQETQYF	TGTGCCTGGAGTGTACAGGGGTTGCCCCAAGAGACCCAGTACTTC